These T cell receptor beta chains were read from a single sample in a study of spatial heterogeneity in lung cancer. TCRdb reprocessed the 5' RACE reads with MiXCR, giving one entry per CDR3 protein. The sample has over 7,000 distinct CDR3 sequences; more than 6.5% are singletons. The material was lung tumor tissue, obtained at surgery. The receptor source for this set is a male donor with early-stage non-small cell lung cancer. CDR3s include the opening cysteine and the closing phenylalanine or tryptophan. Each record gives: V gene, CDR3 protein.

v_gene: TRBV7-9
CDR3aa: CASSFAGGGLDEQYF

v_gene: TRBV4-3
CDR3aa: CASSQEEGANYGYTF

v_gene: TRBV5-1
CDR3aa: CASSSTGTGVKGTEAFF

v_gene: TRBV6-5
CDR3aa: CASRGSVNSGNTIYF

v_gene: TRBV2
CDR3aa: CASSARQSGVFRNTIYF

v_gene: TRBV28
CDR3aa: CASSLGGSHTDTQYF

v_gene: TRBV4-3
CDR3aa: CASSQGGGSPDTQYF

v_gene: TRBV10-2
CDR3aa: CASSETPPYNEQFF

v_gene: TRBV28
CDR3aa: CASSRVLWGTYEQYF

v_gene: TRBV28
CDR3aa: CASSGQGRYGYTF

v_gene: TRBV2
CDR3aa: CASSEERRDYNQQYF

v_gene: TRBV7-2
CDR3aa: CASSLPAGVGGSYEQYF

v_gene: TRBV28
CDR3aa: CASSLVGTEAFF

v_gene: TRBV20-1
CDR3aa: CSERGAGFSGYTF

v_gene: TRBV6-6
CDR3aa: CASLSGKGTDTQYF

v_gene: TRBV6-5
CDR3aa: CASKLSSGQGNSPLHF

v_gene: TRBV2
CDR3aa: CASRVQWDEQFF

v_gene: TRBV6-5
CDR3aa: CASSYSVRGGITNYGYTF

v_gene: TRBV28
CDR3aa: CASGRGQREQYF

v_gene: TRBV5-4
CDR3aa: CASSLPWREGKETQYF

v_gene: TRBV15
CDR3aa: CATSRDLEGPSPLHF

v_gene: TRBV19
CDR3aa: CASSMGSRTVYGYTF

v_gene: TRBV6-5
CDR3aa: CASRSGTAGGNTIYF

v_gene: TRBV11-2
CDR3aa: CASCGSGRAEVTQYF

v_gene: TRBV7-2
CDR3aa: CASSLASGNYGYTF

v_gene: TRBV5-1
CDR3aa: CASSLPGTTYEQYF

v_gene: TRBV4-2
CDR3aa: CASSQDRGGAADTQYF

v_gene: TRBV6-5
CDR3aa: CASKGPPHNEQFF

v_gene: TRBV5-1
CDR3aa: CASSPISETKNIQYF

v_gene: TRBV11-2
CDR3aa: CASSFVSDGRYTF

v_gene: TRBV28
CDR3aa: CASSASNTEAFF

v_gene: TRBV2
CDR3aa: CASSERLAGGSSYNEQFF

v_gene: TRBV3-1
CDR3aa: CASSRGRETQYF

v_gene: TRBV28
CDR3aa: CASLTGQGLGEQYF

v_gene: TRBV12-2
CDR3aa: CASRLSSTRASGSLGEETQYF

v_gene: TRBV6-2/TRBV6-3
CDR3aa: CASSWVGLANEQFF

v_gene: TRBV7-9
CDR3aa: CASSLWAGWRNTEAFF

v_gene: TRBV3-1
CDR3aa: CASSQEKGKAFF

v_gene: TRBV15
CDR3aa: CATSRDLPGLGAATDTQYF

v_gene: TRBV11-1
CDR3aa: CASNKQGAPNTGELFF

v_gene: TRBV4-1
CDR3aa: CASSQDGYRDPYYEQYF

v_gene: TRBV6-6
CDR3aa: CASSYSPKSSYEQYF

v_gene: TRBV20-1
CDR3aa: CSAPPLAGENIQYF

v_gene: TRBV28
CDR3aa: CASSLPHGNGYEQYF

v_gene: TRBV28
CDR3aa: CASTNPRGPLHF

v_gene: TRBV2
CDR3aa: CATRTDRNEQFF

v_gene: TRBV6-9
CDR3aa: CAGSGQAGIGGTEAFF

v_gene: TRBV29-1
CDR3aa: CSVEVLRGAYGYTF

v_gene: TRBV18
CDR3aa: CASSPGSYEQYF

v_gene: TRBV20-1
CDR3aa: CSASPATYEQYF

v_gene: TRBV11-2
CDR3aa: CASSPWGRQSSYNSPLHF

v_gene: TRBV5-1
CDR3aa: CASSLGTLLNTEAFF

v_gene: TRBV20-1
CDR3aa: CSARVSRGTYQETQYF

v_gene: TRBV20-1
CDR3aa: CSARKDGAKNIQYF

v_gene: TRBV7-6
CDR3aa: CASSKSTGWGDEQYF